These 26 T cell receptor beta chains share one sample of origin, sequenced in a study of T cell responses to AZD1222 COVID-19 vaccine (dated by TCRdb to the early 2020s). Reading the label with the study, this specimen's time point is: baseline before first vaccination. The method behind the library was the immunoSEQ multiplex PCR assay. TCRdb stores this immuneACCESS table with in-frame sequences only. Part of the clones is absent; in the studies checked, under half of the shortfall reflects unresolved V genes, and no reason is known for the rest. This sample holds about 190,000 clones; about 94% were observed only once. Together, the top ten hold roughly 10% of the sample. Specimen: peripheral blood, collected on day 0 of AZD1222 vaccination. Receptor source: an adult in good health.

This chain connects TRBV5-1 to TRBJ2-3; 8 bases fit TRBD1. The V gene end was trimmed by 3 bases and the J gene end by 6 bases; junction bases not matched to a gene: 9. The CDR3 contains 15 residues. Per germline, CDR1 SGHRS and CDR2 YFSETQ. CDR3 sequence reads: CASSSGQGSTDTQYF. CDR3 DNA sequence: TGCGCCAGCAGCTCCGGACAGGGTAGTACGGATACGCAGTATTTT.

The gene calls are TRBV19 and TRBJ2-1; 7 bases fit TRBD1. The V gene end was trimmed by 4 bases and the J gene end by 6 bases; junction bases not matched to a gene: 6. This CDR3 has 14 amino acids. Germline V gives CDR1 LNHDA, CDR2 SQIVND (reference sequence). CDR3: CASSRNRDSNEQFF. The CDR3 nucleotides read TGTGCCAGTAGTAGGAACCGGGACAGCAATGAGCAGTTCTTC. Variable domain in full (rest from reference TRBV19 and TRBJ2-1): DGGITQSPKYLFRKEGQNVTLSCEQNLNHDAMYWYRQDPGQGLRLIYYSQIVNDFQKGDIAEGYSVSREKKESFPLTVTSAQKNPTAFYLCASSRNRDSNEQFFGPGTRLTVL.

The gene calls are TRBV10-2 and TRBJ1-1; D ambiguous. With 2 bases removed from V and 4 bases from J, the gap between germline ends came to 5 bases. The germline CDR1 and CDR2 sequences are WSHSY and SAAADI. The CDR3 runs to 12 residues. In DNA form, the CDR3 reads TGCGCCAGCAGTGAGGGGTTCACTGAAGCTTTCTTT. Translated, it gives CASSEGFTEAFF.

The rearrangement uses TRBV5-6 and TRBJ1-1; D gene ambiguous. The CDR3 covers 14 residues. Germline V lookup: CDR1 SGHDT, CDR2 YYEEEE. Trimming cost V 2 bases and J 4 bases, with 12 bases left between them. The DNA for the CDR3 is TGTGCCAGCAGCTTCCGGACGGTGAGCACTGAAGCTTTCTTT. This gives the protein CASSFRTVSTEAFF.

The chain is built from TRBV19 and TRBJ1-1, with D uncertain. The CDR3 has 15 residues. The germline V and J ends were trimmed by 7 bases and 1 base, with 16 bases remaining between them. In germline, CDR1 is LNHDA, CDR2 SQIVND (reference sequence). DNA for the CDR3: TGTGCCAGTACCATATATCCCGTGGGGAACACTGAAGCTTTCTTT. Residues: CASTIYPVGNTEAFF.

The chain employs TRBV10-3 and TRBJ2-2; 13 bases fit TRBD2. Germline V lookup: CDR1 ENHRY, CDR2 SYGVKD. This CDR3 spans 16 amino acids. The ends lost 6 bases at V and 7 bases at J; junction bases unmatched: 8. CDR3 in amino acids: CAISNGLAGEGGELFF. Here the CDR3 DNA reads TGTGCCATCAGCAACGGACTAGCGGGAGAAGGCGGGGAGCTGTTTTTT.

This chain uses TRBV3-1 (or the pseudogene TRBV3-2) with TRBJ2-5, with TRBD2 matching over 12 bases. The CDR3 consists of 16 residues. CDR1 and CDR2 from the germline V gene are LGHDT and YNNKEL (reference sequence). Unmatched junction bases numbered 5, after V lost 1 base and J lost 5 bases. CDR3 sequence: CASSQVPSGRGETQYF. The CDR3 nucleotides are TGTGCCAGCAGCCAAGTCCCTAGCGGGAGGGGGGAGACCCAGTACTTC.

The chain uses TRBV28 and TRBJ2-1; TRBD2 is a possible D gene (6 bases). From germline, CDR1 is MDHEN and CDR2 SYDVKM. The CDR3 has 12 residues. The CDR3 reads CVAVSSYNEQFF. The CDR3, as DNA: TGTGTAGCGGTAAGCTCCTACAATGAGCAGTTCTTC.

The rearrangement joins TRBV30 to TRBJ2-7; 8 positions agree with TRBD1. With 1 base clipped from V and 7 bases from J, the junction kept 9 bases outside the gene matches. The CDR3 runs to 14 residues. Germline-derived CDR1 and CDR2 are GTSNPN and SVGIG (reference sequence). CDR3 sequence (DNA): TGTGCCTGGAGTGCCCCTCAGGGGGCGGGGGAGCAGTACTTC. Protein product: CAWSAPQGAGEQYF.

V gene TRBV3-1 (or the pseudogene TRBV3-2) combines with J gene TRBJ2-3, with TRBD2 identical over 10 bases. Trimming at V came to 5 bases and at J to 0 bases, leaving 2 bases not matched to a gene. The CDR3 loop spans 15 amino acids. Germline CDR1 and CDR2: LGHDT and YNNKEL (reference sequence). The CDR3 sequence: CASSSAGGSTDTQYF. Here the CDR3 DNA reads TGTGCCAGCAGCTCAGCGGGAGGGAGCACAGATACGCAGTATTTT.

The rearrangement uses TRBV29-1 and TRBJ2-3, with D tentatively TRBD2 (5 bases). Germline V gives CDR1 SQVTM, CDR2 ANQGSEA. The CDR3 runs 13 residues. The V end lost 3 bases, the J end lost 5 bases, and 12 bases lay between the germline ends. In DNA, the CDR3 is TGCAGCGTTGATGTTCTAGCCGGAGATACGCAGTATTTT. Protein sequence: CSVDVLAGDTQYF.

This chain links TRBV7-9 with TRBJ1-2, with D unresolved. V was trimmed by 4 bases and J by 4 bases, leaving 7 bases between them. The CDR3 runs 12 residues. The germline CDR1 and CDR2 sequences are SEHNR and FQNEAQ (reference sequence). CDR3 in amino acids: CASSSAGYGYTF. The DNA of the CDR3 is TGTGCCAGCAGCTCGGCAGGCTATGGCTACACCTTC.

The J gene is TRBJ1-3, the V gene TRBV2; D not certain. The CDR3 runs 17 residues. Trimming pared 2 bases from V and 0 bases from J, leaving 14 bases between. Germline values: CDR1 SNHLY, CDR2 FYNNEI. The chain's CDR3 is CASSELGQAVSGNTIYF. For the CDR3, the DNA is TGTGCCAGCAGTGAATTAGGTCAGGCGGTCTCTGGAAACACCATATATTTT.

V and J are TRBV6-5 and TRBJ1-4; D not certain. Germline loops: CDR1 MNHEY, CDR2 SVGAGI. There are 15 residues in the CDR3. Deletions cut 2 bases from V and 0 bases from J, with 7 bases between. Here the CDR3 reads CASSYEAATNEKLFF. In DNA form, the CDR3 reads TGTGCCAGCAGTTACGAGGCTGCAACTAATGAAAAACTGTTTTTT.

This clone was counted once. The V call is TRBV5-1, the J call TRBJ2-1, with TRBD2 matching over 11 bases. Germline values: CDR1 SGHRS, CDR2 YFSETQ. This CDR3 contains 15 residues. After removal of 0 bases from V and 4 bases from J, the junction contained 0 bases not matched to a gene. CDR3 residues: CASSLGLAGYNEQFF. The CDR3 DNA is TGCGCCAGCAGCTTGGGACTAGCGGGATACAATGAGCAGTTCTTC.

The chain combines TRBV7-2 with TRBJ2-1, with 11 bases that match TRBD2. Looked up from germline, CDR1 is SGHTA and CDR2 is FQGNSA. The J segment lost 3 bases and the V segment lost 5 bases, leaving 3 bases of the junction unmatched. CDR3 length equals 15 residues. CDR3 residues: CASSPGLADYNEQFF. CDR3 nucleotide sequence: TGTGCCAGCAGCCCGGGACTAGCGGACTACAATGAGCAGTTCTTC.

CDR3 coding DNA: TGTGCCAGCAGTTTAGGTTCTGTGGGGACTCGATCCTACGAGCAGTACTTC. Its protein is CASSLGSVGTRSYEQYF. The chain combines TRBV27 with TRBJ2-7; tentative D call: TRBD2 (6 bases). Germline V CDR1 and CDR2: MNHEY, SMNVEV (reference sequence). Trimming pared 2 bases from V and 1 base from J, leaving 18 bases between. The CDR3 is 17 residues long.

The chain carries TRBV5-4 and TRBJ2-5, with D unclear. CDR1 is SGHNT and CDR2 is YYREEE in the germline V gene (reference sequence). Trimming pared 0 bases from V and 2 bases from J, leaving 5 bases between. The length of the CDR3 is 13 residues. CDR3 bases: TGTGCCAGCAGCTTGGCTATTCAAGAGACCCAGTACTTC. Its translation is CASSLAIQETQYF. The variable domain in full, with the rest retrieved from reference TRBV5-4 and TRBJ2-5, is ETGVTQSPTHLIKTRGQQVTLRCSSQSGHNTVSWYQQALGQGPQFIFQYYREEENGRGNFPPRFSGLQFPNYSSELNVNALELDDSALYLCASSLAIQETQYFGPGTRLLVL.

V and J are TRBV7-2 and TRBJ2-7; D is unresolved. V was trimmed by 4 bases and J by 4 bases, leaving 11 bases between them. The germline V gene has CDR1 SGHTA and CDR2 FQGNSA. This CDR3 has 13 residues. In DNA, the CDR3 is TGTGCCAGCAGCTCCGAGGAGTCATACGAGCAGTACTTC. The encoded protein is CASSSEESYEQYF.

This chain uses TRBV19 with TRBJ2-2; D is perhaps TRBD1 or TRBD2 (5 bases each). The CDR3 runs 12 residues. With 6 bases removed from V and 7 bases from J, the gap between germline ends came to 9 bases. Germline V gene data show CDR1 as LNHDA and CDR2 as SQIVND (reference sequence). CDR3 coding DNA: TGTGCCAGTAGGAGGGGTTTCGGGGAGCTGTTTTTT. Protein: CASRRGFGELFF.

V is TRBV4-1 and J is TRBJ2-1, with D perhaps matching TRBD2 (6 bases). There are 18 residues in the CDR3. The germline V gene has CDR1 MGHRA and CDR2 YSYEKL. Trimming stripped 1 base from V and 4 bases from J, with 20 bases between. The CDR3 reads CASSQGHPGSSTYNEQFF. The CDR3, as DNA: TGCGCCAGCAGCCAAGGTCACCCCGGGAGTAGTACGTACAATGAGCAGTTCTTC.

The chain joins TRBV7-3 to TRBJ1-2, with D possibly TRBD1 on 5 matching bases. CDR1 is SGHTA and CDR2 is FQGTGA in the germline V gene. The length of the CDR3 is 15 residues. V lost 5 bases, J lost 5 bases, and 18 bases lay in between. In nucleotides, the CDR3 is TGTGCCAGCAGCCTCTACGGGAACCAGGGTTATGGCTACACCTTC. Its protein is CASSLYGNQGYGYTF.

This clone appeared once. The V and J genes are TRBV30 and TRBJ2-5; 8 positions match TRBD1. The V gene's germline CDR1 is GTSNPN and CDR2 SVGIG (reference sequence). The ends lost 0 bases at V and 2 bases at J; junction bases unmatched: 5. This CDR3 is 15 amino acids long. CDR3 DNA: TGTGCCTGGAGTGTACCCGGACAGGGACAAGAGACCCAGTACTTC. This sequence encodes CAWSVPGQGQETQYF.

The rearrangement joins TRBV29-1 to TRBJ1-2; 7 nucleotides match TRBD1. The CDR3 extends over 12 amino acids. CDR1 is SQVTM and CDR2 is ANQGSEA in the germline V gene. V lost 3 bases, J lost 7 bases, and 5 bases stayed unmatched. CDR3 in amino acids: CSVEGGGLGYTF. The CDR3 coding sequence is TGCAGCGTTGAGGGAGGGGGCCTTGGCTACACCTTC.

The rearrangement uses TRBV7-8 and TRBJ2-7; 11 bases are shared with TRBD2. The CDR3 is 13 amino acids. CDR1 and CDR2 from the germline V gene are SGHVS and FQNEAQ. J was trimmed by 6 bases and V by 3 bases; bases with no gene match: 1. The CDR3 DNA is TGTGCCAGCAGCTTGCTAGCGGGAGGCGAGCAGTACTTC. It codes for CASSLLAGGEQYF. The full variable domain, in which reference TRBV7-8 and TRBJ2-7 provide the parts outside the CDR3, is GAGVSQSPRYKVAKRGQDVALRCDPISGHVSLFWYQQALGQGPEFLTYFQNEAQLDKSGLPSDRFFAERPEGSVSTLKIQRTQQEDSAVYLCASSLLAGGEQYFGPGTRLTVT.

The chain recombines TRBV3-1 (or the pseudogene TRBV3-2) with TRBJ1-4, with a possible D match to TRBD1 (5 bases). The germline CDR1 and CDR2 sequences are LGHDT and YNNKEL (reference sequence). V was shortened by 2 bases and J by 7 bases, with 11 bases between the two germline ends. The CDR3 runs 14 residues. This chain's CDR3 is CASSQSIDSEKLFF. The CDR3 region has the DNA TGTGCCAGCAGCCAATCGATCGACAGTGAAAAACTGTTTTTT.